This is a list of T cell receptor beta chains from one sample in a study of T cell responses to AZD1222 COVID-19 vaccine. Assay: immunoSEQ multiplex PCR; the TCRdb copy retains only in-frame clones and omits some. Of about 110,000 clones listed, less than 95% are singletons. Here the sequenced sample was peripheral blood, taken 28 days after the second AZD1222 dose. Receptor source: an adult who received the AZD1222 COVID-19 vaccine. Each CDR3 is given with its conserved first and last residue. A D gene is named only where the DNA matches it firmly. The size field is filled for only some rows; it gives once, few, many or a size class.

>TRBJ1-4|NA|TRBV4-1|once
TGCGCCAGCAGCCAAGCGTCGACTGCAACTAATGAAAAACTGTTTTTT
CASSQASTATNEKLFF
>TRBJ1-2|NA|TRBV4-3|once
TGCGCCAGCAGCCAAAACTACAGGACTGGCTACACCTTC
CASSQNYRTGYTF
>TRBJ2-7|TRBD1|TRBV6-5|NA
TGTGCCAGCAGTTACAACAGGGGTGCCTACGAGCAGTACTTC
CASSYNRGAYEQYF
>TRBJ2-2|NA|TRBV18|NA
TGTGCCAGCTCACCCCGGACACTGAACACCGGGGAGCTGTTTTTT
CASSPRTLNTGELFF
>TRBJ1-3|NA|TRBV5-4|NA
TGTGCCAGCAGCTCCGGCCCAGCCCCGGACACCATATATTTT
CASSSGPAPDTIYF
>TRBJ2-1|NA|TRBV6-5|NA
TGTGCCAGCAGTCCGAGACGGAACTCCTACAATGAGCAGTTCTTC
CASSPRRNSYNEQFF
>TRBJ2-7|TRBD1|TRBV2|NA
TGTGCCAGCAGTGAGGACAGGGACTACGAGCAGTACTTC
CASSEDRDYEQYF
>TRBJ1-4|NA|TRBV3-1/TRBV3-2|NA
TGTGCCAGCAGCCAAGTTTCGCCCGTGGCCGAAAAACTGTTTTTT
CASSQVSPVAEKLFF
>TRBJ1-5|NA|TRBV5-1|NA
TGCGCCAGCAGCTTGGCGGGGGAGCGGAATCAGCCCCAGCATTTT
CASSLAGERNQPQHF
>TRBJ1-3|NA|TRBV12-3/TRBV12-4|NA
TGTGCCAGCAGGAATGGAAACACCATATATTTT
CASRNGNTIYF
>TRBJ2-1|NA|TRBV2|NA
TGTGCCAGCAGTGAAGCGCAGCAGTTCTTC
CASSEAQQFF
>TRBJ1-5|NA|TRBV7-2|once
TGTGCCAGCAGCCCCCTCGTGGGGGTGGGCAATCAGCCCCAGCATTTT
CASSPLVGVGNQPQHF
>TRBJ1-6|NA|TRBV21-1|NA
TGTGCCAGCAGCAATAAAGGGCAGGGCAACGCCTATAATTCACCCCTCCACTTT
CASSNKGQGNAYNSPLHF
>TRBJ1-3|TRBD1|TRBV5-1|NA
TGCGCCAGCAGCTTGGGGGACAGGATTAATAGAAACACCATATATTTT
CASSLGDRINRNTIYF
>TRBJ1-5|NA|TRBV2|NA
TGTGCCAGCAGCTCCGTTCAGGGGAGTCAGCCCCAGCATTTT
CASSSVQGSQPQHF
>TRBJ2-2|NA|TRBV2|NA
TGTGCCAGCGCCGCGGGACAGCACACCGGGGAGCTGTTTTTT
CASAAGQHTGELFF
>TRBJ2-1|NA|TRBV27|NA
TGTGCCAGCAGTTGGCGGCCCTTTAGCAATGAGCAGTTCTTC
CASSWRPFSNEQFF
>TRBJ1-2|NA|TRBV24-1|NA
TGTGCCACCAGTGAAGGGATCGGAGACGGGTACTATGGCTACACCTTC
CATSEGIGDGYYGYTF
>TRBJ1-1|NA|TRBV19|NA
TGTGCCAGTAGTATTGAGGGTATGAACACTGAAGCTTTCTTT
CASSIEGMNTEAFF
>TRBJ1-2|TRBD1|TRBV5-6|once
TGTGCCAGCAGTCTCGGGACAGGGACGAACTATGGCTACACCTTC
CASSLGTGTNYGYTF
>TRBJ2-1|NA|TRBV27|NA
TGTGCCAGCAGTTTACAGGGGTTCGGATACAATGAGCAGTTCTTC
CASSLQGFGYNEQFF
>TRBJ2-5|NA|TRBV5-1|once
TGCGCCAGCAGCTTGGCGTCCGAAGAGACCCAGTACTTC
CASSLASEETQYF
>TRBJ2-7|NA|TRBV29-1|NA
TGCAGCGTTGAAGATCCGACAACGCCCTACGAGCAGTACTTC
CSVEDPTTPYEQYF
>TRBJ1-1|NA|TRBV14|NA
TGTGCCAGCAGCCTTTACGTGTTGGGAAACACTGAAGCTTTCTTT
CASSLYVLGNTEAFF
>TRBJ1-2|NA|TRBV3-1/TRBV3-2|NA
TGTGCCAGCAGCCAAGGGAGAGGCTACACCTTC
CASSQGRGYTF
>TRBJ2-3|NA|TRBV30|NA
TGTGCCTGGAGTGTACTGAATTTGAGGGGTACGCAGTATTTT
CAWSVLNLRGTQYF